These 19 T cell receptor beta chains came from one sample sequenced in a study of shared T cell receptors in the human thymus. TCRdb keeps only in-frame clones here, not all; method: immunoSEQ multiplex PCR. The sample has 500,000 to 550,000 clones, around 78% seen once. This sample was also put to use in a study of human thymus T cells.

The sequenced material came from thymocytes. All receptors derive from a boy under two years old with a congenital heart defect.

For the CDR3, the DNA is TGTGCCAGCAGTTTCCCTAGCGACGCTACGCAGTATTTT. Residues: CASSFPSDATQYF. The J gene is TRBJ2-3, the V gene TRBV27; D perhaps matches TRBD2 (6 bases). CDR1 MNHEY and CDR2 SMNVEV come from the germline V gene (reference sequence). The V gene lost 3 bases and the J gene lost 8 bases, with 12 bases spanning the gap. The CDR3 covers 13 residues.

The V gene is TRBV12-2, the J gene TRBJ2-2; TRBD1 is the table's D call and was not checked against the DNA. TRBV12-2 is marked as a pseudogene. CDR3 length: 19 residues. The CDR3 loop reads CASRLAIGGGGLWTGELFF. The DNA for the CDR3 is TGTGCAAGTCGCTTAGCGATAGGGGGTGGGGGCCTGTGGACCGGGGAGCTGTTTTTT.

The sample holds one count of this clone. V gene TRBV6-1 combines with J gene TRBJ1-4; D uncertain. V lost 1 base, J lost 7 bases, and 7 bases lay in between. Germline assignment: CDR1 MNHNS and CDR2 SASEGT. The CDR3 consists of 13 residues. The CDR3 region is CASSEDEGEKLFF. The DNA of the CDR3 is TGTGCCAGCAGTGAAGATGAGGGTGAAAAACTGTTTTTT.

V gene TRBV21-1 combines with J gene TRBJ1-2; TRBD1 is taken as the D call from the table, unchecked against the DNA. TRBV21-1 is a documented pseudogene. CDR3 length equals 17 residues. The CDR3 sequence is CASSSALPRGSHYGYTF. CDR3 bases: TGTGCCAGCAGCTCGGCCCTACCCAGGGGGAGTCACTATGGCTACACCTTC.

The chain uses TRBV2 and TRBJ2-7; 9 bases align to TRBD2. J was trimmed by 4 bases and V by 1 base; bases with no gene match: 5. The germline V gene encodes CDR1 SNHLY and CDR2 FYNNEI. This CDR3 comprises 15 residues. CDR3: CASSEDAGGPYEQYF. CDR3 DNA sequence: TGTGCCAGCAGTGAAGACGCGGGAGGGCCATACGAGCAGTACTTC.

This clone was seen only once. The chain links TRBV4-3 to TRBJ1-2; 8 bases align to TRBD1. This CDR3 has 16 residues. Trimming removed 1 base from V and 6 bases from J; junction bases left unmatched: 10. Germline V gene data show CDR1 as LGHNA and CDR2 as YSLEER. The CDR3 bases are TGCGCCAGCAGCCAAGCGGAGGACAGGGAAGGTGATGGCTACACCTTC. This encodes CASSQAEDREGDGYTF.

This CDR3 reads CASSLKGSEETQYF. The DNA of the CDR3 is TGTGCCAGCAGCTTAAAAGGGAGTGAAGAGACCCAGTACTTC. The rearrangement links TRBV7-9 to TRBJ2-5, with D possibly TRBD2 on 5 matching bases. Looked up from germline, CDR1 is SEHNR and CDR2 is FQNEAQ (reference sequence). CDR3 length: 14 residues. The ends were cut back, 2 bases at V and 3 bases at J, with 10 bases in the middle.

This chain links TRBV29-1 with TRBJ2-7, with 11 bases aligning to TRBD2. CDR1 and CDR2 (germline): SQVTM, ANQGSEA. V lost 3 bases to trimming and J lost 3 bases; unmatched junction nucleotides: 19. The CDR3 runs to 19 residues. CDR3 in DNA: TGCAGCGTTGAGGGAACCCCCGGGACTAGCGGCAATCGATACTACGAGCAGTACTTC. Amino acid sequence: CSVEGTPGTSGNRYYEQYF.

The chain links TRBV2 to TRBJ2-7; 9 nucleotides agree with TRBD1. V lost 4 bases to trimming and J lost 0 bases; unmatched junction nucleotides: 4. Germline V gene sequence: CDR1 SNHLY, CDR2 FYNNEI. This CDR3 region has 15 residues. CDR3 protein: CASSGTGERSYEQYF. CDR3 DNA sequence: TGTGCCAGCAGTGGGACAGGGGAACGCTCCTACGAGCAGTACTTC. Full variable domain (remainder filled in from reference TRBV2 and TRBJ2-7): EPEVTQTPSHQVTQMGQEVILRCVPISNHLYFYWYRQILGQKVEFLVSFYNNEISEKSEIFDDQFSVERPDGSNFTLKIRSTKLEDSAMYFCASSGTGERSYEQYFGPGTRLTVT.

V and J are TRBV7-3 and TRBJ2-3, with TRBD2 matching 8 bases. V shed 5 bases and J 1 base; nucleotides not matched to a gene: 8. CDR3 length equals 16 residues. The V gene's germline CDR1 is SGHTA and CDR2 FQGTGA. The CDR3 nucleotides are TGTGCCAGCAGCCACGGAAGCGGGAGAGGCACAGATACGCAGTATTTT. It specifies CASSHGSGRGTDTQYF.

The gene calls are TRBV27 and TRBJ1-5; a weak D match, TRBD1 (6 bases). This CDR3 has 15 residues. The V and J ends lost 2 bases and 11 bases respectively, with 19 bases between them. Germline V lookup: CDR1 MNHEY, CDR2 SMNVEV (reference sequence). In DNA form, the CDR3 reads TGTGCCAGCAGTTTAGGGGGCACCGGAGGGGGGGCCCAGCATTTT. Protein product: CASSLGGTGGGAQHF.

The rearrangement links TRBV7-9 to TRBJ2-7; a possible D gene is TRBD1 (6 bases). V was cut by 5 bases and J by 4 bases, with 9 bases left in between. The CDR3 is 12 residues long. Germline-derived CDR1 and CDR2 are SEHNR and FQNEAQ (reference sequence). CDR3 region: CASSIGTYEQYF. The CDR3, as DNA: TGTGCCAGCAGCATCGGGACATACGAGCAGTACTTC.

The chain employs TRBV11-2 and TRBJ2-5; TRBD1 agrees at 9 bases. Germline V gene sequence: CDR1 SGHAT, CDR2 FQNNGV. Trimming cost V 5 bases and J 5 bases; bases outside gene matches: 6. This CDR3 is built from 14 residues. CDR3 nucleotide sequence: TGTGCCAGCAGCGGACAGGGGTTGGGGGAGACCCAGTACTTC. Protein: CASSGQGLGETQYF. Full variable domain (outside the CDR3, taken from reference TRBV11-2 and TRBJ2-5): EAGVAQSPRYKIIEKRQSVAFWCNPISGHATLYWYQQILGQGPKLLIQFQNNGVVDDSQLPKDRFSAERLKGVDSTLKIQPAKLEDSAVYLCASSGQGLGETQYFGPGTRLLVL.

This chain joins TRBV7-2 and TRBJ1-5; unclear D gene. The germline gives CDR1 SGHTA, CDR2 FQGNSA. The CDR3 has 16 amino acids. The germline V and J ends were trimmed by 3 bases and 1 base, with 13 bases remaining between them. The CDR3 DNA is TGTGCCAGCAGCTTCGCGGGAGGGTGGAGCAATCAGCCCCAGCATTTT. This encodes CASSFAGGWSNQPQHF.

The J gene is TRBJ2-7, the V gene TRBV27; the D is unclear. Trimming shortened V by 6 bases and J by 0 bases, and 18 bases separated the two germline ends. In germline, CDR1 is MNHEY, CDR2 SMNVEV (reference sequence). The CDR3 has 16 residues. The CDR3 region is CASSLDFTQSSYEQYF. The CDR3 DNA follows: TGTGCCAGCAGCCTAGATTTCACCCAGAGCTCCTACGAGCAGTACTTC.

This chain uses TRBV5-6 with TRBJ2-5, with TRBD2 matching over 10 bases. This CDR3 contains 17 residues. Germline V gene data show CDR1 as SGHDT and CDR2 as YYEEEE. Losses at the gene ends were 4 bases for V and 5 bases for J; bases not matched to a gene: 14. The CDR3 region has the DNA TGTGCCAGCAGCCTGTTAGTTGCACTAGCGGGAAAGGAGACCCAGTACTTC. As protein: CASSLLVALAGKETQYF.

The rearrangement links TRBV14 to TRBJ2-7; TRBD1 aligns across 7 bases. The trim removed 2 bases at V and 1 base at J, leaving 8 bases unmatched. CDR1 and CDR2 from the germline V gene are SGHDN and FVKESK. CDR3 length: 16 amino acids. CDR3 in amino acids: CASSQRGPASSYEQYF. In nucleotides, the CDR3 is TGTGCCAGCAGCCAAAGGGGGCCAGCATCATCCTACGAGCAGTACTTC.

The rearrangement uses TRBV5-6 and TRBJ2-7, with 8 bases fitting TRBD1. The CDR3 sequence is 13 residues long. Trimming at V came to 5 bases and at J to 6 bases, leaving 7 bases not matched to a gene. CDR1 and CDR2 from the germline V gene are SGHDT and YYEEEE. The CDR3 reads CASSFGQGGEQYF. The DNA for the CDR3 is TGTGCCAGCAGTTTTGGACAGGGAGGCGAGCAGTACTTC.

The chain carries TRBV27 and TRBJ2-7; TRBD1 is a possible D gene (5 bases). The germline V gene encodes CDR1 MNHEY and CDR2 SMNVEV (reference sequence). The CDR3 contains 14 residues. Trimming stripped 5 bases from V and 0 bases from J, with 11 bases between. CDR3 region: CASSMDTSSYEQYF. The DNA for the CDR3 is TGTGCCAGCAGTATGGACACGAGCTCCTACGAGCAGTACTTC.